Following are 24 T cell receptor beta chains from one sample sequenced in a study of T cells after yellow fever vaccination. MiXCR, run by TCRdb on the 5' RACE reads, gives a single entry per CDR3 protein. The table lists about 370,000 distinct CDR3 sequences, approximately 10% of them singletons, with about 17% in the top ten. The starting material was PBMCs, obtained on the day of the first yellow fever vaccination. The receptors derive from a man aged 18-30 years who received the YFV17D yellow fever vaccine.

This clonotype was seen more than once but under ten times. The V gene is TRBV18, the J gene TRBJ2-5; TRBD1 might be the D (6 bases). Per germline, CDR1 KGHSH and CDR2 LQKENI. The CDR3 has 14 residues. V was shortened by 3 bases and J by 2 bases, with 10 bases between the two germline ends. The CDR3 nucleotides read TGTGCCAGCTCACCCTTCGGACAGCAAGAGACCCAGTACTTC. This sequence encodes CASSPFGQQETQYF.

A few counts support this clonotype. V gene TRBV5-1 combines with J gene TRBJ2-2; 7 nucleotides line up with TRBD1. The CDR3 runs to 15 residues. Germline trimming cut 3 bases from V and 0 bases from J; bases unmatched to any gene: 2. Germline values: CDR1 SGHRS, CDR2 YFSETQ. The CDR3 coding sequence is TGCGCCAGCAGCTACCAGGGGGCGAACACCGGGGAGCTGTTTTTT. Protein sequence: CASSYQGANTGELFF.

The rearrangement uses TRBV6-1 and TRBJ2-7, with a tentative D call TRBD1 (6 bases). Germline loops: CDR1 MNHNS, CDR2 SASEGT. The CDR3 has 16 residues. With 5 bases removed from V and 2 bases from J, the gap between germline ends came to 19 bases. The CDR3 spells CASSPQGGNNPYEQYF. The CDR3 region has the DNA TGTGCCAGCAGTCCCCAAGGGGGTAACAACCCCTACGAGCAGTACTTC.

J is TRBJ1-2 and V is TRBV19; TRBD1 agrees at 7 bases. The CDR3 runs 11 residues. With V trimmed by 6 bases and J by 8 bases, 3 bases remained unmatched. Germline V lookup: CDR1 LNHDA, CDR2 SQIVND (reference sequence). The DNA for the CDR3 is TGTGCCAGTAGGACAGGGCGAGGCTACACCTTC. Amino acids: CASRTGRGYTF.

The chain links TRBV7-2 to TRBJ1-1; D ambiguous. In germline, CDR1 is SGHTA, CDR2 FQGNSA. The V and J ends lost 3 bases and 3 bases respectively, with 5 bases between them. This CDR3 has 12 amino acids. Here the CDR3 DNA reads TGTGCCAGCAGCTTGACGTACACTGAAGCTTTCTTT. It is translated as CASSLTYTEAFF.

This clonotype has a handful of counts. The chain combines TRBV4-1 with TRBJ1-5; D remains unclear. There are 14 residues in the CDR3. The germline CDR1 and CDR2 sequences are MGHRA and YSYEKL. V was pared by 3 bases and J by 3 bases, with 9 bases between. Here the CDR3 reads CASSHYGNNQPQHF. CDR3 sequence (DNA): TGCGCCAGCAGCCATTATGGGAACAATCAGCCCCAGCATTTT.

In its sample, this clonotype was seen a few times. The chain has TRBV6-1 and TRBJ2-2, with 8 bases matching TRBD1. This CDR3 spans 18 amino acids. In germline, CDR1 is MNHNS, CDR2 SASEGT. V lost 2 bases, J lost 4 bases, and 12 bases stayed unmatched. The CDR3 spells CASSETSGTGIPTGELFF. The DNA for the CDR3 is TGTGCCAGCAGTGAAACCTCCGGGACAGGAATCCCCACCGGGGAGCTGTTTTTT.

The chain combines TRBV7-6 with TRBJ2-5; unclear D gene. The CDR3 consists of 13 residues. Trimming left V 1 base short and J 6 bases short, with 9 bases between. The germline CDR1 and CDR2 sequences are SGHVS and FNYEAQ. In DNA form, the CDR3 reads TGTGCCAGCAGCTTAGAACTGCTTCAGACCCAGTACTTC. Its protein is CASSLELLQTQYF.

This clonotype came up a few times. This rearrangement joins TRBV20-1 to TRBJ2-7; D gene unclear. Trimming pared 0 bases from V and 3 bases from J, leaving 6 bases between. The CDR3 is made up of 12 amino acids. From germline, CDR1 is DFQATT and CDR2 SNEGSKA (reference sequence). In DNA, the CDR3 is TGCAGTGCTAGAGATGACGGCTACGAGCAGTACGTC. Translating it yields CSARDDGYEQYV.

This clonotype was detected many times. The rearrangement joins TRBV19 to TRBJ2-5; D might be TRBD1 (6 bases). There are 14 residues in the CDR3. Germline V gene lookup returns CDR1 LNHDA and CDR2 SQIVND (reference sequence). The V and J ends lost 10 bases and 6 bases respectively, with 21 bases between them. Here the CDR3 DNA reads TGTGCCAACTGGGGAAAACAGGGTAGGAAGACCCAGTACTTC. Protein: CANWGKQGRKTQYF.

The gene calls are TRBV11-2 and TRBJ2-3; unclear D gene. Germline CDR1 is SGHAT and CDR2 is FQNNGV. Trimming shortened V by 5 bases and J by 4 bases, and 19 bases separated the two germline ends. This CDR3 contains 16 residues. The CDR3 DNA is TGTGCCAGCAGCCCGAAGGCGCGATCCACGCCAGATACGCAGTATTTT. Amino acids: CASSPKARSTPDTQYF.

V gene TRBV7-9 combines with J gene TRBJ1-3; D unclear. Germline CDR1 is SEHNR and CDR2 is FQNEAQ (reference sequence). The CDR3 is 15 residues long. V gave up 3 bases and J gave up 0 bases, with 9 bases separating them. Here the CDR3 DNA reads TGTGCCAGCAGCTTGGGCCGCTACTCTGGAAACACCATATATTTT. Its protein is CASSLGRYSGNTIYF. Drawing the rest from reference TRBV7-9 and TRBJ1-3, the complete variable domain is DTGVSQNPRHKITKRGQNVTFRCDPISEHNRLYWYRQTLGQGPEFLTYFQNEAQLEKSRLLSDRFSAERPKGSFSTLEIQRTEQGDSAMYLCASSLGRYSGNTIYFGEGSWLTVV.

J is TRBJ2-7 and V is TRBV5-1; D remains unclear. Per the germline V gene, CDR1 is SGHRS and CDR2 is YFSETQ. The CDR3 has 14 amino acids. V was trimmed by 1 base and J by 0 bases, leaving 8 bases between them. CDR3 nucleotides: TGCGCCAGCAGCTTGTCGACAAGCTCCTACGAGCAGTACTTC. Its protein product is CASSLSTSSYEQYF.

V gene TRBV7-9 combines with J gene TRBJ2-1; TRBD1 is a possible D gene (5 bases). Trimming cost V 3 bases and J 13 bases, with 13 bases left between them. In germline, CDR1 is SEHNR, CDR2 FQNEAQ (reference sequence). The CDR3 has 12 amino acids. The CDR3: CASSFVTGFQFF. The CDR3 bases are TGTGCCAGCAGCTTCGTTACAGGATTTCAGTTCTTC.

V gene TRBV6-2 or TRBV6-3 combines with J gene TRBJ2-2, with 7 positions matching TRBD1. This CDR3 is built from 17 residues. Per germline, CDR1 MNHEY and CDR2 SVGEGT. Trimming removed 2 bases from V and 2 bases from J; junction bases left unmatched: 8. CDR3 in DNA: TGTGCCAGCAGTTACGGGCTTGGGACAGAAAACACCGGGGAGCTGTTTTTT. The encoded protein is CASSYGLGTENTGELFF.

The chain uses TRBV3-1 and TRBJ2-7; 11 bases are a match to TRBD2. Germline-derived CDR1 and CDR2 are LGHDT and YNNKEL (reference sequence). The CDR3 loop spans 15 amino acids. This chain's CDR3 is CASLEASGGPCEQYF. The DNA of the CDR3 is TGTGCTTCACTAGAGGCTAGCGGGGGGCCGTGCGAGCAGTACTTC.

This clonotype has more than one count but fewer than ten. This chain joins TRBV4-1 and TRBJ2-7; 9 bases are shared with TRBD1. This CDR3 region has 15 residues. Germline lookup yields CDR1 MGHRA and CDR2 YSYEKL. Trimming took 3 bases from V and 1 from J; bases not matched to a gene: 4. As DNA, the CDR3 is TGCGCCAGCAGCCAGGGACAGGGCCCATCCTACGAGCAGTACGTC. Protein product: CASSQGQGPSYEQYV.

The V and J genes are TRBV28 and TRBJ1-2; 9 bases line up with TRBD1. The length of the CDR3 is 14 residues. The germline gives CDR1 MDHEN, CDR2 SYDVKM. Losses at the gene ends were 5 bases for V and 7 bases for J; bases not matched to a gene: 8. The CDR3 region has the DNA TGTGCCAGCAGTCCGGGACAGGGTAGAGGTGGCTACACCTTC. This gives the protein CASSPGQGRGGYTF.

This clonotype was seen a few times. The V call is TRBV7-2, the J call TRBJ2-1; 7 bases are a match to TRBD2. The germline gives CDR1 SGHTA, CDR2 FQGNSA. This CDR3 has 18 amino acids. V shed 4 bases, J shed 4 bases, and the junction held 16 bases outside the gene matches. The chain's CDR3 is CASSSSRDYPPIYNEQFF. The CDR3 DNA sequence: TGTGCCAGCAGCTCTAGCCGGGACTACCCGCCCATTTACAATGAGCAGTTCTTC.

This clonotype showed up just a few times. The chain couples TRBV10-3 to TRBJ2-5; D is unclear. V lost 0 bases and J 0 bases, leaving 5 bases between the germline ends. This CDR3 comprises 14 residues. The germline CDR1 and CDR2 sequences are ENHRY and SYGVKD. This CDR3 is CAISESRNQETQYF. The CDR3 DNA follows: TGTGCCATCAGTGAGTCACGGAACCAAGAGACCCAGTACTTC.

The chain joins TRBV6-5 to TRBJ1-4; TRBD1 might be the D (6 bases). CDR1 and CDR2 from the germline V gene are MNHEY and SVGAGI. The ends were cut back, 4 bases at V and 17 bases at J, with 20 bases in the middle. The CDR3 runs to 13 residues. The CDR3: CASSFVARGDLFF. In DNA, the CDR3 is TGTGCCAGCAGTTTTGTAGCCAGGGGCGACCTATTTTTT.

In this sample, this clonotype turned up many times. This chain connects TRBV12-3 or TRBV12-4 to TRBJ1-5; weak D call: TRBD1 (5 bases). V shed 7 bases and J shed 6 bases, with 16 bases lying between them. CDR3 length equals 14 residues. The chain's CDR3 is CASNPSGGGQPQHF. The CDR3 nucleotides read TGTGCCAGCAATCCCTCCGGGGGGGGTCAGCCCCAGCATTTT.

This clonotype has only a few counts. This chain links TRBV25-1 with TRBJ2-7; D tentatively fits TRBD1 or TRBD2 (5 bases each). The CDR3 has 13 amino acids. The V end was cut by 4 bases, the J end by 0 bases, with 7 bases between. The germline V gene encodes CDR1 MGHDK and CDR2 SYGVNS. The CDR3 here is CASSAGSSYEQYV. The CDR3 coding sequence is TGTGCCAGCAGTGCAGGGAGCTCCTACGAGCAGTACGTC.

This clonotype was picked up a small number of times. The chain employs TRBV4-2 and TRBJ2-3; D remains unclear. The CDR3 is 15 amino acids. Germline loops: CDR1 LGHNA, CDR2 YNFKEQ. The V and J ends lost 4 bases and 2 bases respectively, with 13 bases between them. The CDR3 protein is CASSRDGNPTDTQYF. CDR3 DNA sequence: TGTGCCAGCAGCCGCGACGGAAACCCCACAGATACGCAGTATTTT.